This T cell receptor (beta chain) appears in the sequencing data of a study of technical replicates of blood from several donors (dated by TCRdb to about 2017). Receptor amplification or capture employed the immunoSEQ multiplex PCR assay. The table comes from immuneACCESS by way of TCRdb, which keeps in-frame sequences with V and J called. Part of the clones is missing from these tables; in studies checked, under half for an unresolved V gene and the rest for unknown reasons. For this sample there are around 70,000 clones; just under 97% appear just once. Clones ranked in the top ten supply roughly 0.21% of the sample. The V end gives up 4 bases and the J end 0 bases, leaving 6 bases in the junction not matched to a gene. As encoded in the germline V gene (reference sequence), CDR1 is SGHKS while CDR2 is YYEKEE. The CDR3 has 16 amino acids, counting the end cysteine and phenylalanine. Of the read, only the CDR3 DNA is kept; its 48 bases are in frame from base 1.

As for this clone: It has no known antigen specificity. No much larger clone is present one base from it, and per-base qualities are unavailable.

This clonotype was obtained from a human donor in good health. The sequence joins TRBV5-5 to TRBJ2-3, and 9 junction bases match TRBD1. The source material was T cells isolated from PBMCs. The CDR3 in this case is CASSNQQGASTDTQYF. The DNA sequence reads TGTGCCAGCAGCAACCAACAGGGGGCGAGCACAGATACGCAGTATTTT. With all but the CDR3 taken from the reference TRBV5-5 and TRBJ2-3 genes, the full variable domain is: DAGVTQSPTHLIKTRGQQVTLRCSPISGHKSVSWYQQVLGQGPQFIFQYYEKEERGRGNFPDRFSARQFPNYSSELNVNALLLGDSALYLCASSNQQGASTDTQYFGPGTRLTVL.